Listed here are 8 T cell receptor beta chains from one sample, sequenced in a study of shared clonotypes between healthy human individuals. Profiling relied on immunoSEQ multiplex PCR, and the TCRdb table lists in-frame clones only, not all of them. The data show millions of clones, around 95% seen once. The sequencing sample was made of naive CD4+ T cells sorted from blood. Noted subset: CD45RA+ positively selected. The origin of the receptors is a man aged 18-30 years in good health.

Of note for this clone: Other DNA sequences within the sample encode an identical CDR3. CDR3 bases: TGCGCCAGCAGCTCTCAAGGTACTGAAGCTTTCTTT. Residues: CASSSQGTEAFF. The V call is TRBV5-1, the J call TRBJ1-1; D remains unclear. V was clipped by 3 bases and J by 5 bases, with 8 bases between them. Per germline, CDR1 SGHRS and CDR2 YFSETQ. This CDR3 has 12 amino acids.

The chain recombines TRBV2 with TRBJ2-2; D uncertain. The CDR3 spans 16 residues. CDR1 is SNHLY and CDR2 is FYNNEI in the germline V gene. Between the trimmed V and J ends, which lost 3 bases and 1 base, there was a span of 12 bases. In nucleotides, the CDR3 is TGTGCCAGCAGTGACGGTGGCCCTTGGAACACCGGGGAGCTGTTTTTT. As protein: CASSDGGPWNTGELFF.

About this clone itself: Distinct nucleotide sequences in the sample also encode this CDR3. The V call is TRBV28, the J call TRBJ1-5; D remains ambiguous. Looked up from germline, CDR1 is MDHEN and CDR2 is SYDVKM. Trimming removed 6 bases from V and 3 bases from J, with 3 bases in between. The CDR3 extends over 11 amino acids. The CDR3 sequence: CASRTNQPQHF. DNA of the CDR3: TGTGCCAGCAGAACCAATCAGCCCCAGCATTTT.

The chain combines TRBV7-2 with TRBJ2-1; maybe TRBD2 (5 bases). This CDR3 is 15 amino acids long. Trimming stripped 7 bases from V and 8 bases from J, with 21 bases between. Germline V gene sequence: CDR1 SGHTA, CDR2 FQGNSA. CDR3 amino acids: CASTYAAGGIYEQFF. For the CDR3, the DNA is TGTGCCAGCACCTACGCGGCGGGCGGAATATATGAGCAGTTCTTC.

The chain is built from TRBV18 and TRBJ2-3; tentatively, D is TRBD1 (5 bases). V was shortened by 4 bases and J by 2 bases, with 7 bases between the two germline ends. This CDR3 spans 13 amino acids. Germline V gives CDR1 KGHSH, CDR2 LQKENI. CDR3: CASSLQDTDTQYF. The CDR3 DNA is TGTGCCAGCTCACTACAGGACACAGATACGCAGTATTTT.

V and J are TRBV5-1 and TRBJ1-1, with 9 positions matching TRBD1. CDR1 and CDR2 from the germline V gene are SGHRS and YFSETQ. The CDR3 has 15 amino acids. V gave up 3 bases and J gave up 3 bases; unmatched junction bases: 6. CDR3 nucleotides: TGCGCCAGCAGCTCCTTAACAGGGGGCTACACTGAAGCTTTCTTT. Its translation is CASSSLTGGYTEAFF.

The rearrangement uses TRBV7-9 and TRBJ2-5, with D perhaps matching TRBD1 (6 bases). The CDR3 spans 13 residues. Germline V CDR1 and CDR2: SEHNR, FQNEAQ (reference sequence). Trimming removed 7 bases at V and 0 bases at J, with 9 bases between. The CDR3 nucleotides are TGTGCCAGCAACCGGGACAACCAAGAGACCCAGTACTTC. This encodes CASNRDNQETQYF. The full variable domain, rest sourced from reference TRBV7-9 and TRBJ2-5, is DTGVSQNPRHKITKRGQNVTFRCDPISEHNRLYWYRQTLGQGPEFLTYFQNEAQLEKSRLLSDRFSAERPKGSFSTLEIQRTEQGDSAMYLCASNRDNQETQYFGPGTRLLVL.

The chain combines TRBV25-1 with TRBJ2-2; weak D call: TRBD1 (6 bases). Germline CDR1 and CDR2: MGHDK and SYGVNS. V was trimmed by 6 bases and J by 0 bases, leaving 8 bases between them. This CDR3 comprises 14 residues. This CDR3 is CASRTGSNTGELFF. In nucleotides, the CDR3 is TGTGCCAGCAGAACAGGGTCGAACACCGGGGAGCTGTTTTTT. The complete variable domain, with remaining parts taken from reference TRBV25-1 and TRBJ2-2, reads EADIYQTPRYLVIGTGKKITLECSQTMGHDKMYWYQQDPGMELHLIHYSYGVNSTEKGDLSSESTVSRIRTEHFPLTLESARPSHTSQYLCASRTGSNTGELFFGEGSRLTVL.